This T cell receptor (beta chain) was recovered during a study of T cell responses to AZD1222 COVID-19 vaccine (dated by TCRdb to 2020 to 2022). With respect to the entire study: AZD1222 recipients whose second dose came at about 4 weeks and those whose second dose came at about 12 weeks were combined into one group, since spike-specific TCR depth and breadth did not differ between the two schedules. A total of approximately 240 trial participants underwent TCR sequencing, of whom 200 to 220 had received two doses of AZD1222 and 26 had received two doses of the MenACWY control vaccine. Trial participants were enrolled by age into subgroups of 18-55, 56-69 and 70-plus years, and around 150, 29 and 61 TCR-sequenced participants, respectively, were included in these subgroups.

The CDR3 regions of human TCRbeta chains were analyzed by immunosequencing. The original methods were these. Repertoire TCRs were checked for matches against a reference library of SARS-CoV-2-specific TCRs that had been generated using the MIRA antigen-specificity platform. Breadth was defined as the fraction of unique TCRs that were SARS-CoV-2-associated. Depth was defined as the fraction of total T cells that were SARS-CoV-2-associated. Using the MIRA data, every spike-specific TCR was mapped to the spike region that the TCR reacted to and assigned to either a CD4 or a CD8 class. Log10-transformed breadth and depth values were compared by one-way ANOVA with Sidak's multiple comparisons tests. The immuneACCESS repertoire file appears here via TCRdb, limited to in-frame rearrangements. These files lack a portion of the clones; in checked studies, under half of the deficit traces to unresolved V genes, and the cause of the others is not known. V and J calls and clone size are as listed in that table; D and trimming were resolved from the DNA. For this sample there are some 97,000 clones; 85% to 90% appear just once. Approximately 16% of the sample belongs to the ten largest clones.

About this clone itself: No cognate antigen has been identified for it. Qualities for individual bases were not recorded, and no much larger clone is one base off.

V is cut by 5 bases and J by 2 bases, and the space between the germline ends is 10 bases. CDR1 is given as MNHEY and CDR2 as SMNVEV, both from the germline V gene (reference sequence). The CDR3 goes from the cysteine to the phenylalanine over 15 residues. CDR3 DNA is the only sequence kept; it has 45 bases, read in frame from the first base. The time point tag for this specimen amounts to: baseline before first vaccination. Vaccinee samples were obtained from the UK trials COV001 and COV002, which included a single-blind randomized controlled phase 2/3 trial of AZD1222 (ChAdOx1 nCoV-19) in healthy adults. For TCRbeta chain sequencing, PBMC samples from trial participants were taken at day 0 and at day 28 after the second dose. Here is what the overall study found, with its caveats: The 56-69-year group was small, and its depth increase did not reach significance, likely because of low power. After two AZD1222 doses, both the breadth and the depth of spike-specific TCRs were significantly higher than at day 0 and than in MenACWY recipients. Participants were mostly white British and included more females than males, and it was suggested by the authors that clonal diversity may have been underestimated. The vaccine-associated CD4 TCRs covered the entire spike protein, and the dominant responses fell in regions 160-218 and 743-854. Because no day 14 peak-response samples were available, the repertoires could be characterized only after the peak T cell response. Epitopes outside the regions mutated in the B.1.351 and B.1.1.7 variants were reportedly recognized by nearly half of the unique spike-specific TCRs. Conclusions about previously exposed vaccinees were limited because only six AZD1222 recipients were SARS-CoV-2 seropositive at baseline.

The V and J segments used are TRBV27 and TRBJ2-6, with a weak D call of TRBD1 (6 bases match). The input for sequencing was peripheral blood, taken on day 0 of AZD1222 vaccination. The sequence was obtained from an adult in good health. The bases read TGTGCCAGCAGTCCAAACAGGGCTGGGGCCAACGTCCTGACTTTC. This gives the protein CASSPNRAGANVLTF.